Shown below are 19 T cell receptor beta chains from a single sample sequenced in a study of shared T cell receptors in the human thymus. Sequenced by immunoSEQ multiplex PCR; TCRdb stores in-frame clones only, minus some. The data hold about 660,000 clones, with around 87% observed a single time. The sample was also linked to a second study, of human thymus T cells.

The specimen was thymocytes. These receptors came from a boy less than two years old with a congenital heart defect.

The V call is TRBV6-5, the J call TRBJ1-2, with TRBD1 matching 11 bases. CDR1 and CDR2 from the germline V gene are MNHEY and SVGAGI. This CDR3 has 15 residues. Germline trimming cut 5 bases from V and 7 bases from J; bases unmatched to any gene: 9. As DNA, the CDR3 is TGTGCCAGCAGTGCCCGCTCGGACAGGGGGCCTGGCTACACCTTC. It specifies CASSARSDRGPGYTF.

This CDR3 reads CASSSAGRYNNEQFF. CDR3 nucleotide sequence: TGTGCCAGCAGCTCAGCCGGGAGATACAACAATGAGCAGTTCTTC. The chain is built from TRBV25-1 and TRBJ2-1; a possible D gene is TRBD2 (6 bases). Trimming took off 6 bases at V and 5 bases at J, with 17 bases between the two ends. CDR3 length equals 15 residues. Germline CDR1 is MGHDK and CDR2 is SYGVNS.

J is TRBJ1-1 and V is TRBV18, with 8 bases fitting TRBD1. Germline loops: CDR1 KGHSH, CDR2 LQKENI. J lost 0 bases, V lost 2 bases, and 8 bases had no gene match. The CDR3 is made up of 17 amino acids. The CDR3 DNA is TGTGCCAGCTCACCAACAGGGGGGGTAAGGCTGAACACTGAAGCTTTCTTT. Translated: CASSPTGGVRLNTEAFF. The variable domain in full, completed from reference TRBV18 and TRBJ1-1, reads NAGVMQNPRHLVRRRGQEARLRCSPMKGHSHVYWYRQLPEEGLKFMVYLQKENIIDESGMPKERFSAEFPKEGPSILRIQQVVRGDSAAYFCASSPTGGVRLNTEAFFGQGTRLTVV.

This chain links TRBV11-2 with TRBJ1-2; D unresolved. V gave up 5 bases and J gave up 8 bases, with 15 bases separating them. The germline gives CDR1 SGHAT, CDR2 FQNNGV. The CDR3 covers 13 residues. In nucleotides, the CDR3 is TGTGCCAGCAGCCCCTCACCCGGGAGGGGCTACACCTTC. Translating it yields CASSPSPGRGYTF.

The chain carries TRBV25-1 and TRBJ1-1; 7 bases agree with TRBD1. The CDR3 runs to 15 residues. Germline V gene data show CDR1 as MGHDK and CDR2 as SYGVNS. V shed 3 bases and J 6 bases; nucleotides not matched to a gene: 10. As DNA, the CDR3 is TGTGCCAGCAGTGACCGGCCCGGGACAGCAGCTGAAGCTTTCTTT. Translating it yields CASSDRPGTAAEAFF.

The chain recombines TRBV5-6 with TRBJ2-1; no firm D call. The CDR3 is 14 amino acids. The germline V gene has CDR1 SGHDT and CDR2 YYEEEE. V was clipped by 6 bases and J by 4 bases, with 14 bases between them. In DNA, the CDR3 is TGTGCCAGCACCTTTCCGACATGGTACAATGAGCAGTTCTTC. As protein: CASTFPTWYNEQFF.

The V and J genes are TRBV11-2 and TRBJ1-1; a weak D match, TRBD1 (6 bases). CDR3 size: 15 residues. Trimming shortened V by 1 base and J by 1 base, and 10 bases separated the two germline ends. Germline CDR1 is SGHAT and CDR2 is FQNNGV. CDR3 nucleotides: TGTGCCAGCAGCTTAGTAGGGGGTCGGAACACTGAAGCTTTCTTT. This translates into CASSLVGGRNTEAFF.

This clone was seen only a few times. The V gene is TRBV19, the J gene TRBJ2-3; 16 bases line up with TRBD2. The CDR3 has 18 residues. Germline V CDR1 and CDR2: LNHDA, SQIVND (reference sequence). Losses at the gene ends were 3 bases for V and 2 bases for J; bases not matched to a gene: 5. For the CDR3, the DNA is TGTGCCAGTAGTATTATGGGACTAGCGGGAGGGCCCACAGATACGCAGTATTTT. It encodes CASSIMGLAGGPTDTQYF.

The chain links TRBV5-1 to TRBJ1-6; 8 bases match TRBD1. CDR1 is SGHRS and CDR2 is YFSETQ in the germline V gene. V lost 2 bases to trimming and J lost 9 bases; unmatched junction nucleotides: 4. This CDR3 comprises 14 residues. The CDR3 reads CASSLNGQGSPLHF. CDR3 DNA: TGCGCCAGCAGCTTAAACGGACAGGGTTCACCCCTCCACTTT.

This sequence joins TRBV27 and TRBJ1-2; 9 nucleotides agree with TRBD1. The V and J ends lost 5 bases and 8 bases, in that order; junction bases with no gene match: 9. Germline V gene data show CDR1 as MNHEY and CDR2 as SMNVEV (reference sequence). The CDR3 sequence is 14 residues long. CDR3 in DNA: TGTGCCAGCAGTCGCAGAACAGGGGGCGAGGGCTACACCTTC. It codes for CASSRRTGGEGYTF.

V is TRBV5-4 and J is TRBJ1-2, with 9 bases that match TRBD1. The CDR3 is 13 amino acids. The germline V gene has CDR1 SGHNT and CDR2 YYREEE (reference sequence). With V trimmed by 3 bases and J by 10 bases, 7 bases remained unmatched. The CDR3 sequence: CASSWDRVEDYTF. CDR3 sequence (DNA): TGTGCCAGCAGCTGGGACAGGGTCGAAGACTACACCTTC.

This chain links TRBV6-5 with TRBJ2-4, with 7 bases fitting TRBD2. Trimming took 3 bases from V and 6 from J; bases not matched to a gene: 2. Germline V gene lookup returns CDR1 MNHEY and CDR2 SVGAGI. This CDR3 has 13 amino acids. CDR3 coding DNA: TGTGCCAGCAGTTATGGGGGGGGAAACATTCAGTACTTC. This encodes CASSYGGGNIQYF.

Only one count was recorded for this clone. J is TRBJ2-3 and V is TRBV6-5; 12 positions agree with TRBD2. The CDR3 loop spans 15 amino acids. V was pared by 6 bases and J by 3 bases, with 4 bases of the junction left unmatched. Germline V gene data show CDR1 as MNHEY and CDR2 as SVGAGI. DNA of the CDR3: TGTGCCAGCAGGCAAACTAGCGGGGGGACAGATACGCAGTATTTT. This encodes CASRQTSGGTDTQYF.

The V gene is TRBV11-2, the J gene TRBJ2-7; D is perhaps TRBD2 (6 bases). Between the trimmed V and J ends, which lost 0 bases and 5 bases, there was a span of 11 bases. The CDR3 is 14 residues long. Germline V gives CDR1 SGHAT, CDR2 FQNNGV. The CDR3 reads CASSLEGSGDEQYF. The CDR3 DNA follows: TGTGCCAGCAGCTTAGAGGGGTCGGGGGACGAGCAGTACTTC. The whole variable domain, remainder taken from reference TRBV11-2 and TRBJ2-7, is EAGVAQSPRYKIIEKRQSVAFWCNPISGHATLYWYQQILGQGPKLLIQFQNNGVVDDSQLPKDRFSAERLKGVDSTLKIQPAKLEDSAVYLCASSLEGSGDEQYFGPGTRLTVT.

The CDR3 DNA sequence: TGTGCCAGCAGTTCGGGACTAATGACTGAAAAACTGTTTTTT. Protein: CASSSGLMTEKLFF. This chain links TRBV27 with TRBJ1-4; possibly TRBD1 for D (5 bases). Germline-derived CDR1 and CDR2 are MNHEY and SMNVEV (reference sequence). The CDR3 loop spans 14 amino acids. The V and J ends lost 4 bases and 7 bases respectively, with 13 bases between them.

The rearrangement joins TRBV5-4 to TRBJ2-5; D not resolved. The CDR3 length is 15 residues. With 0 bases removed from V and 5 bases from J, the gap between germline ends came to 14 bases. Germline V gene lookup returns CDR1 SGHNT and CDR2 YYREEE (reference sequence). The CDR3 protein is CASSLEVEYVETQYF. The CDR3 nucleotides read TGTGCCAGCAGCTTGGAGGTGGAGTATGTGGAGACCCAGTACTTC.

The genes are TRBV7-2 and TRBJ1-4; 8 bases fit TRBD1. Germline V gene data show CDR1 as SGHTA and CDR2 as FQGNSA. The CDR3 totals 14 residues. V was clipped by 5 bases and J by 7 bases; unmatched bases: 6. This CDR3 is CASSVDRAGEKLFF. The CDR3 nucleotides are TGTGCCAGCAGCGTGGACAGGGCGGGTGAAAAACTGTTTTTT.

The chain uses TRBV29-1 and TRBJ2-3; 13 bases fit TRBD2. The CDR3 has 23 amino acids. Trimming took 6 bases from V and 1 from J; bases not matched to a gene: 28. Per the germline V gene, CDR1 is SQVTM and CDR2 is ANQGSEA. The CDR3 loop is CSVYPGQGFPGTSGVRGTDTQYF. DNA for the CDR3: TGCAGCGTCTATCCGGGACAGGGGTTTCCCGGGACTAGCGGGGTGAGGGGCACAGATACGCAGTATTTT.

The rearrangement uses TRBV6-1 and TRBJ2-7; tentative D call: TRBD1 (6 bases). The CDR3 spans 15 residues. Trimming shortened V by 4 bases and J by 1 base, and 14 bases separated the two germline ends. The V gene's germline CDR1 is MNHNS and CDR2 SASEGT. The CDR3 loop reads CASSGDRGQSYEQYF. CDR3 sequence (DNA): TGTGCCAGCAGTGGAGATCGAGGACAGTCCTACGAGCAGTACTTC.